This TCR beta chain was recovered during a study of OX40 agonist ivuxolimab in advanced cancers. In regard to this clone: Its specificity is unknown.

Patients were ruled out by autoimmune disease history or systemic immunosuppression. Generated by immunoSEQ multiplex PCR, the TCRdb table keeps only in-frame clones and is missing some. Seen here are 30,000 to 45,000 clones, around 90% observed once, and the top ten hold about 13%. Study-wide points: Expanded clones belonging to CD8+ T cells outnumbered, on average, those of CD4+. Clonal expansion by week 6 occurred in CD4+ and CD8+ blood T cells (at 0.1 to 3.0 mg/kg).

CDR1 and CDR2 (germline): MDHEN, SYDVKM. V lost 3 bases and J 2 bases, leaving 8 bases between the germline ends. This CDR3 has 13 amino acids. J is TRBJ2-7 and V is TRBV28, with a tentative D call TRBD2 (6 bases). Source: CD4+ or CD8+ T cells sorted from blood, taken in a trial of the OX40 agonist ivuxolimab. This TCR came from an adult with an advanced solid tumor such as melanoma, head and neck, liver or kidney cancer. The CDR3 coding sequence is TGTGCCAGCAGTTTTGGCGGGACCTACGAGCAGTACTTC. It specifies CASSFGGTYEQYF.